The 19 T cell receptor beta chains below were found in one sample sequenced in a study of blood T cell repertoires in COVID-19. Clones were read by immunoSEQ multiplex PCR, and TCRdb kept only the in-frame ones, dropping some. The sample has just over 150,000 clones; roughly 80% are singletons. Material: peripheral blood. These receptors were obtained from a woman in her 40s with COVID-19, enrolled during active disease.

The V gene is TRBV28, the J gene TRBJ2-3; no clear D. Per the germline V gene, CDR1 is MDHEN and CDR2 is SYDVKM. This CDR3 has 14 residues. Trimming stripped 5 bases from V and 4 bases from J, with 13 bases between. The CDR3 loop is CASSPRYAADTQYF. Written as DNA, the CDR3 is TGTGCCAGCAGTCCCCGGTACGCGGCAGATACGCAGTATTTT. Supplemented by reference TRBV28 and TRBJ2-3, the full variable domain reads DVKVTQSSRYLVKRTGEKVFLECVQDMDHENMFWYRQDPGLGLRLIYFSYDVKMKEKGDIPEGYSVSREKKERFSLILESASTNQTSMYLCASSPRYAADTQYFGPGTRLTVL.

The V gene is TRBV5-4, the J gene TRBJ2-3, with a possible D match to TRBD2 (5 bases). Between the trimmed V and J ends, which lost 3 bases and 6 bases, there was a span of 17 bases. The germline CDR1 and CDR2 sequences are SGHNT and YYREEE (reference sequence). The CDR3 runs to 15 residues. The CDR3 DNA sequence: TGTGCCAGCAGCTGGTTGACTACGGCTGGGGATACGCAGTATTTT. Encoded protein: CASSWLTTAGDTQYF.

The chain uses TRBV6-2 or TRBV6-3 and TRBJ2-7, with TRBD2 as a possible D gene (5 bases). Trimming pared 4 bases from V and 7 bases from J, leaving 14 bases between. The CDR3 sequence is 13 residues long. Germline CDR1 MNHEY, CDR2 SVGEGT. CDR3 region: CASSSLGGGEQYV. CDR3 nucleotides: TGTGCCAGCAGTTCTTTGGGCGGAGGTGAGCAGTACGTC.

This clone has a single count. The chain is built from TRBV19 and TRBJ1-4, with D possibly being TRBD1 (5 bases). The CDR3 extends over 15 amino acids. Germline lookup yields CDR1 LNHDA and CDR2 SQIVND (reference sequence). With 5 bases removed from V and 5 bases from J, the gap between germline ends came to 15 bases. This CDR3 reads CASSSYRLRNEKLFF. In nucleotides, the CDR3 is TGTGCCAGTAGTTCCTACAGGTTGAGAAATGAAAAACTGTTTTTT.

The rearrangement joins TRBV28 to TRBJ2-1; no reliable D call. Trimming cost V 5 bases and J 4 bases, with 18 bases left between them. CDR3 length equals 16 residues. CDR1 and CDR2 from the germline V gene are MDHEN and SYDVKM. The CDR3 DNA follows: TGTGCCAGCAGTCTATCCGAATTAGTATTATACAATGAGCAGTTCTTC. It encodes CASSLSELVLYNEQFF. Based on the CDR3 plus reference TRBV28 and TRBJ2-1, the full variable domain is DVKVTQSSRYLVKRTGEKVFLECVQDMDHENMFWYRQDPGLGLRLIYFSYDVKMKEKGDIPEGYSVSREKKERFSLILESASTNQTSMYLCASSLSELVLYNEQFFGPGTRLTVL.

The V gene is TRBV7-3, the J gene TRBJ2-3; TRBD1 matches 8 bases. CDR3 length: 14 residues. The V gene end was trimmed by 5 bases and the J gene end by 3 bases; junction bases not matched to a gene: 4. The germline gives CDR1 SGHTA, CDR2 FQGTGA. CDR3 in amino acids: CASSLDRATDTQYF. As DNA, the CDR3 is TGTGCCAGCAGCCTGGACAGGGCTACAGATACGCAGTATTTT.

This clone was seen a single time. The chain is built from TRBV6-5 and TRBJ1-2, with 7 bases matching TRBD1. CDR1 MNHEY and CDR2 SVGAGI come from the germline V gene. The CDR3 runs to 15 residues. Losses at the gene ends were 4 bases for V and 4 bases for J; bases not matched to a gene: 9. CDR3 in amino acids: CASSFERGLIYGYTF. CDR3 in DNA: TGTGCCAGCAGTTTTGAGAGGGGGCTGATCTATGGCTACACCTTC.

This rearrangement joins TRBV7-6 to TRBJ2-1; 14 positions match TRBD2. CDR1 and CDR2 from the germline V gene are SGHVS and FNYEAQ. V was clipped by 5 bases and J by 10 bases; unmatched bases: 16. The CDR3 extends over 18 amino acids. The CDR3 sequence: CASSPLTGTSGSGYEQFF. The DNA for the CDR3 is TGTGCCAGCAGCCCCCTTACCGGGACTAGCGGGAGTGGGTACGAGCAGTTCTTC.

This clone has only a few counts. Here the CDR3 reads CASFSIAGQGEAFF. The CDR3 nucleotides are TGCGCCAGTTTTAGCATTGCGGGGCAAGGTGAAGCTTTCTTT. The rearrangement joins TRBV4-1 to TRBJ1-1, with D maybe TRBD1 (5 bases). V lost 9 bases, J lost 7 bases, and 21 bases lay in between. This CDR3 comprises 14 residues. Germline assignment: CDR1 MGHRA and CDR2 YSYEKL.

The rearrangement uses TRBV19 and TRBJ2-3; no definite D call. Trimming removed 3 bases from V and 5 bases from J, with 9 bases in between. The CDR3 contains 13 residues. Germline loops: CDR1 LNHDA, CDR2 SQIVND (reference sequence). The chain's CDR3 is CASSISPLDTQYF. The CDR3 nucleotides read TGTGCCAGTAGTATTAGTCCACTAGATACGCAGTATTTT. Full variable domain (missing parts from reference TRBV19 and TRBJ2-3): DGGITQSPKYLFRKEGQNVTLSCEQNLNHDAMYWYRQDPGQGLRLIYYSQIVNDFQKGDIAEGYSVSREKKESFPLTVTSAQKNPTAFYLCASSISPLDTQYFGPGTRLTVL.

This rearrangement joins TRBV6-6 to TRBJ1-2; 8 positions match TRBD1. The CDR3 contains 15 residues. Germline assignment: CDR1 MNHNY and CDR2 SVGAGI (reference sequence). Germline trimming cut 4 bases from V and 2 bases from J; bases unmatched to any gene: 6. The CDR3 protein is CASSLGQGSNYGYTF. The CDR3 coding sequence is TGTGCCAGCAGTTTAGGACAGGGCAGCAACTATGGCTACACCTTC.

This clone was counted only a few times. This rearrangement joins TRBV11-2 to TRBJ1-2; 7 bases map to TRBD1. Germline V gene data show CDR1 as SGHAT and CDR2 as FQNNGV. The CDR3 covers 14 residues. Trimming took 1 base from V and 5 from J; bases not matched to a gene: 4. CDR3: CASSLAGTAYGYTF. The CDR3 region has the DNA TGTGCCAGCAGCTTAGCCGGGACAGCTTATGGCTACACCTTC.

The rearrangement joins TRBV7-3 to TRBJ1-3; D unclear. Trimming removed 4 bases at V and 2 bases at J, with 9 bases between. Germline loops: CDR1 SGHTA, CDR2 FQGTGA. CDR3 size: 14 residues. CDR3 nucleotides: TGTGCCAGCAGCTCGACTGCGACTGGAAACACCATATATTTT. It codes for CASSSTATGNTIYF.

The chain uses TRBV25-1 and TRBJ1-2; D call uncertain. This CDR3 is built from 14 residues. V shed 4 bases and J shed 1 base, with 10 bases lying between them. CDR1 is MGHDK, CDR2 SYGVNS, per germline. The CDR3 is CASSVFGNNYGYTF. The CDR3 DNA is TGTGCCAGCAGTGTTTTCGGGAATAACTATGGCTACACCTTC.

This chain connects TRBV19 to TRBJ1-1, with D unclear. Germline CDR1 and CDR2: LNHDA and SQIVND (reference sequence). The CDR3 runs to 13 residues. Trimming pared 3 bases from V and 4 bases from J, leaving 9 bases between. CDR3 in DNA: TGTGCCAGTAGTATGTTCGGGAGCACTGAAGCTTTCTTT. Protein sequence: CASSMFGSTEAFF.

This sequence joins TRBV7-9 and TRBJ2-1; TRBD2 might be the D (6 bases). The CDR3 runs 14 residues. Trimming cost V 7 bases and J 4 bases, with 14 bases left between them. Germline V gene data show CDR1 as SEHNR and CDR2 as FQNEAQ (reference sequence). The CDR3 DNA follows: TGTGCCAGCAAACCGAGCGGGTCGTACAATGAGCAGTTCTTC. Its protein product is CASKPSGSYNEQFF.

V and J are TRBV6-2 or TRBV6-3 and TRBJ2-5; 9 positions match TRBD2. Losses at the gene ends were 5 bases for V and 1 base for J; bases not matched to a gene: 5. Germline V gives CDR1 MNHEY, CDR2 SVGEGT. The CDR3 consists of 15 residues. The CDR3, as DNA: TGTGCCAGCAGTAGTCTAGCGGGGCTCCAAGAGACCCAGTACTTC. Translated, it gives CASSSLAGLQETQYF.

The rearrangement links TRBV19 to TRBJ2-5; 9 nucleotides align to TRBD1. Germline lookup yields CDR1 LNHDA and CDR2 SQIVND (reference sequence). This CDR3 spans 16 amino acids. V lost 3 bases, J lost 5 bases, and 10 bases stayed unmatched. The CDR3 coding sequence is TGTGCCAGTAGTATCTTGGGACAGGGTCGAGCGGAGACCCAGTACTTC. This encodes CASSILGQGRAETQYF. Together with reference TRBV19 and TRBJ2-5, the CDR3 gives the full variable domain: DGGITQSPKYLFRKEGQNVTLSCEQNLNHDAMYWYRQDPGQGLRLIYYSQIVNDFQKGDIAEGYSVSREKKESFPLTVTSAQKNPTAFYLCASSILGQGRAETQYFGPGTRLLVL.

This clone occurred a few times. This chain links TRBV7-3 with TRBJ2-5, with 9 bases fitting TRBD1. The CDR3 spans 13 residues. V lost 5 bases and J lost 9; bases outside the gene matches: 7. Germline V CDR1 and CDR2: SGHTA, FQGTGA. The CDR3 here is CASSRDREKAQYF. CDR3 nucleotide sequence: TGTGCCAGCAGCAGGGACAGGGAGAAGGCCCAGTACTTC.